The 4 T cell receptor beta chains below all came from one sample that was sequenced in a study of graft-versus-host responses after intestinal transplantation. Assay used: immunoSEQ multiplex PCR; TCRdb lists only in-frame clones, some missing. The repertoire holds about 3,500 clones, with approximately 94% as singletons. The source was PBMCs, collected 11 days after intestinal transplantation. The receptors here all came from a human patient who received an intestinal transplant, so some T cells may come from the graft donor.

This rearrangement joins TRBV29-1 to TRBJ1-2; D is undetermined. Trimming removed 3 bases from V and 5 bases from J, with 19 bases in between. The CDR3 is 15 amino acids. Germline-derived CDR1 and CDR2 are SQVTM and ANQGSEA. The CDR3 here is CSVDRITPDMYGYTF. The CDR3 DNA is TGCAGCGTTGACCGGATTACGCCCGATATGTATGGCTACACCTTC.

The chain uses TRBV11-2 and TRBJ2-1, with TRBD2 matching 7 bases. Germline V gene lookup returns CDR1 SGHAT and CDR2 FQNNGV. The CDR3 is made up of 15 amino acids. The ends lost 7 bases at V and 6 bases at J; junction bases unmatched: 12. In nucleotides, the CDR3 is TGTGCCAGCACCATCACACGACTAGCCCCCAATGAGCAGTTCTTC. Its translation is CASTITRLAPNEQFF.

The genes are TRBV6-6 and TRBJ2-1, with D tentatively TRBD2 (5 bases). Trimming stripped 0 bases from V and 8 bases from J, with 8 bases between. This CDR3 comprises 13 residues. CDR1 is MNHNY and CDR2 is SVGAGI in the germline V gene (reference sequence). In DNA, the CDR3 is TGTGCCAGCAGTTACTCCTTGGAGGATGAGCAGTTCTTC. Translating gives CASSYSLEDEQFF.

This clone was recorded once. The chain has TRBV13 and TRBJ1-1; no definite D call. With 2 bases removed from V and 1 base from J, the gap between germline ends came to 5 bases. CDR1 and CDR2 (germline): PRHDT, FYEKMQ (reference sequence). The CDR3 contains 13 residues. DNA for the CDR3: TGTGCCAGCAGCTTATCAGAGAACACTGAAGCTTTCTTT. Translation gives CASSLSENTEAFF.